This is a list of T cell receptor beta chains from one sample in a study of blood T cell repertoires in COVID-19. Profiled with immunoSEQ multiplex PCR; TCRdb holds only in-frame clones, not every one. The sample includes about 400,000 clones, less than 90% of them seen just once. The specimen sequenced was PBMCs or T cells enriched from blood (not recorded which). These receptors were taken from a woman in her twenties or thirties who had recovered from COVID-19. Each CDR3 is given with its conserved first and last residue. The order of the fields is J gene, V gene, clone size, D gene, CDR3 DNA, CDR3 protein. The D gene is left open where the match is weak. The size entry is marked missing in some rows and otherwise reads once, few, many or a size class.

>TRBJ1-5|TRBV2|few|.
TGTGCCAGCAGTGAGGACAGTACGGGGAATCAGCCCCAGCATTTT
CASSEDSTGNQPQHF
>TRBJ2-7|TRBV9|.|.
TGTGCCAGCAGCGTAGCCCCAACCTACGAGCAGTACTTC
CASSVAPTYEQYF
>TRBJ1-1|TRBV5-1|.|.
TGCGCCAGCAACCCACCGGGGGAGGGAACTGAAGCTTTCTTT
CASNPPGEGTEAFF
>TRBJ1-6|TRBV27|once|TRBD1
TGTGCCAGTACCGGGACAGGGGAATCACCCCTCCACTTT
CASTGTGESPLHF
>TRBJ1-3|TRBV6-5|.|.
TGTGCCAGCAGTTACGACAACTCTGGAAACACCATATATTTT
CASSYDNSGNTIYF
>TRBJ1-2|TRBV3-1/TRBV3-2|.|.
TGTGCCAGCAGCCAAGGAAACAGAGACTATGGCTACACCTTC
CASSQGNRDYGYTF
>TRBJ1-5|TRBV6-6|.|TRBD1
TGTGCCAGCCGAGGACAGGGGCCCAATCAGCCCCAGCATTTT
CASRGQGPNQPQHF
>TRBJ1-2|TRBV20-1|once|.
TGCAGTGCCCCGGACATGCGTGGCTACACCTTC
CSAPDMRGYTF
>TRBJ2-2|TRBV5-1|many|.
TGCGCCAGCAGCTTGTACGGGGGCACCGGGGAGCTGTTTTTT
CASSLYGGTGELFF
>TRBJ1-2|TRBV7-2|.|.
TGTGCCAGCAGCTTAGGCAGGGTTAACTATGGCTACACCTTC
CASSLGRVNYGYTF
>TRBJ2-1|TRBV28|.|.
TGTGCCAGCAGTTTCTCCGGGAGCGCGGATGAGCAGTTCTTC
CASSFSGSADEQFF
>TRBJ1-5|TRBV19|.|.
TGTGCCAGTAGTATAGAGTTTCGTCAGCCCCAGCATTTT
CASSIEFRQPQHF
>TRBJ2-2|TRBV28|.|.
TGTGCCAGCAGCCGGGACTCTCTGAACACCGGGGAGCTGTTTTTT
CASSRDSLNTGELFF
>TRBJ1-4|TRBV3-1/TRBV3-2|.|.
TGTGCCAGCAGCCAAGAGGAGGGTTTAAAACTGTTTTTT
CASSQEEGLKLFF
>TRBJ1-2|TRBV30|many|TRBD1
TGTGCCTGGAGCCTAGCGACAGGGGACTTGAGAGGCTACACCTTC
CAWSLATGDLRGYTF
>TRBJ2-7|TRBV6-5|.|.
TGTGCCAGCAGTTCGCAGGATGGAACCTACGAGCAGTACTTC
CASSSQDGTYEQYF
>TRBJ1-2|TRBV29-1|.|TRBD1
TGCAGCGCAAGGGACAGCTACTATGGCTACACCTTC
CSARDSYYGYTF
>TRBJ1-5|TRBV19|.|TRBD1
TGTGCCAGTACCCTTACAGGGGGCGGGCAGCCCCAGCATTTT
CASTLTGGGQPQHF
>TRBJ2-2|TRBV15|.|TRBD2
TGTGCCACCAGAGCTAGCGGGAACACCGGGGAGCTGTTTTTT
CATRASGNTGELFF
>TRBJ2-3|TRBV2|few|TRBD2
TGTGCCAGCAGAGGGGGACTAGCGGGAGTTTCAGATACGCAGTATTTT
CASRGGLAGVSDTQYF
>TRBJ1-3|TRBV7-2|.|TRBD1
TGTGCCAGCTCTCTATCCGGGACAGGGGTAAACACCATATATTTT
CASSLSGTGVNTIYF
>TRBJ2-7|TRBV5-4|.|TRBD1
TGTGCCAGCAGCCAACGGGACAGAAGCTCCTACGAGCAGTACTTC
CASSQRDRSSYEQYF
>TRBJ1-2|TRBV5-1|few|TRBD1
TGCGCCAGCAGCCTGTCCGGGACAGGGGACGGCTACACCTTC
CASSLSGTGDGYTF
>TRBJ2-3|TRBV19|.|TRBD2
TGTGCCAGTAGTATACTAGCGGGGGGCCCTAGCACAGATACGCAGTATTTT
CASSILAGGPSTDTQYF
>TRBJ1-5|TRBV19|once|.
TGTGCCAGTAGTATAGATCAAGGGAGGGTCGGCAATCAGCCCCAGCATTTT
CASSIDQGRVGNQPQHF
>TRBJ2-5|TRBV29-1|.|.
TGCAGCGTTCCCGACGGGGGAGAGACCCAGTACTTC
CSVPDGGETQYF
>TRBJ1-2|TRBV12-3/TRBV12-4|.|.
TGTGCCAGCAGTATGACAGAATTCCATGGCTACACCTTC
CASSMTEFHGYTF
>TRBJ1-2|TRBV27|.|.
TGTGCCAGCAGTGGCGCCGGGACATCCGGGGGCTACACCTTC
CASSGAGTSGGYTF
>TRBJ2-1|TRBV2|.|TRBD2
TGTGCCAGCAGTGAGACGGTAGCGGGAGTCAATGAGCAGTTCTTC
CASSETVAGVNEQFF
>TRBJ2-7|TRBV9|.|TRBD1
TGTGCCAGCAGCGTAGGGCAGGGGGCAGCCTACGAGCAGTACTTC
CASSVGQGAAYEQYF
>TRBJ2-3|TRBV10-3|.|.
TGTGCCATCAAATGGCGGGACACAGATACGCAGTATTTT
CAIKWRDTDTQYF
>TRBJ2-7|TRBV19|.|.
TGTGCCAGTAGTATGGCAGGGCGGTACGAGCAGTACTTC
CASSMAGRYEQYF
>TRBJ2-1|TRBV7-3|.|.
TGTGCCAGCAGCTTAGCCCCATCCGACGCGGGCAATGAGCAGTTCTTC
CASSLAPSDAGNEQFF
>TRBJ2-7|TRBV5-5|.|.
TGTGCCAGCAGCTTGCTCCCGGGGGACTCCTACGAGCAGTACTTC
CASSLLPGDSYEQYF
>TRBJ1-2|TRBV28|.|.
TGTGCCAGCAGTTTGCCGGATGGCTACACCTTC
CASSLPDGYTF
>TRBJ2-6|TRBV7-6|.|.
TGTGCCAGCAGCCTACGAGGGGGTTCTGGGGCCAACGTCCTGACTTTC
CASSLRGGSGANVLTF
>TRBJ2-1|TRBV5-1|.|.
TGCGCCAGCAGCCCGGAGGTAGGGTTCTCCAATGAGCAGTTCTTC
CASSPEVGFSNEQFF
>TRBJ2-1|TRBV2|.|TRBD2
TGTGCCAGCAGTGAGACTAGCGGGGGGGCCTTAAATTCGAATGAGCAGTTCTTC
CASSETSGGALNSNEQFF
>TRBJ2-7|TRBV14|.|TRBD1
TGTGCCAGCAGCCACTGGGACAGCTGGGACGAGCAGTACTTC
CASSHWDSWDEQYF
>TRBJ2-3|TRBV14|.|TRBD2
TGTGCCAGCAACTCCGGGACTAGCGGGAGGACGCAGTATTTT
CASNSGTSGRTQYF
>TRBJ2-1|TRBV25-1|.|.
TGTGCCAGCAGTGGAAGGGGGGGGCACACCTACAATGAGCAGTTCTTC
CASSGRGGHTYNEQFF
>TRBJ1-1|TRBV7-8|.|.
TGTGCCAGCAGCTTAGGAAGTGCGGACACTGAAGCTTTCTTT
CASSLGSADTEAFF
>TRBJ1-6|TRBV6-5|.|.
TGTGCCAGCTCAATCGGAGAGGGCGATTCACCCCTCCACTTT
CASSIGEGDSPLHF
>TRBJ2-7|TRBV30|.|.
TGTGCCTGGAGTGGAGGCTATTACGAGCAGTACTTC
CAWSGGYYEQYF
>TRBJ2-2|TRBV3-1/TRBV3-2|.|TRBD1
TGTGCCAGCAGCCGACAGGGCCGCACCGGGGAGCTGTTTTTT
CASSRQGRTGELFF
>TRBJ2-1|TRBV5-1|.|TRBD2
TGCGCCAGCAGACGACTAGCGGGGGAAACCTACAATGAGCAGTTCTTC
CASRRLAGETYNEQFF